A selection of T cell receptor beta chains follows, all from one sample in a study of PD-1 blockade in classical Hodgkin lymphoma. Profiling relied on immunoSEQ multiplex PCR, and the TCRdb table lists in-frame clones only, not all of them. This sample has nearly 20,000 clones, with over 65% found just once. The sample in question was CD4+ T cells from blood, obtained before the fourth cycle of nivolumab. These receptors originate from a human donor with classical Hodgkin lymphoma. Both conserved end residues are part of each CDR3. Fields, in order: J gene, D gene, V gene, clone size, CDR3 DNA, CDR3 protein. The D gene is left open where the match is weak. The size field is filled for only some rows; it gives once, few, many or a size class.

>TRBJ2-5|NA|TRBV5-1|NA
TGCGCCAGCAGCTTCGGGACACGGAACCAAGAGACCCAGTACTTC
CASSFGTRNQETQYF
>TRBJ1-1|TRBD1|TRBV18|NA
TGTGCCAGCTCACCGTGGGGACAGGGGGCCACTGAAGCTTTCTTT
CASSPWGQGATEAFF
>TRBJ2-5|NA|TRBV19|NA
TGTGCCAGTAGTGTGGGGACCTCTAGGGGGGAGACCCAGTACTTC
CASSVGTSRGETQYF
>TRBJ2-7|NA|TRBV30|NA
TGTGCCTGGAGTACGGGACCGTCGAACGAGCAGTACTTC
CAWSTGPSNEQYF
>TRBJ2-1|NA|TRBV13|few
TGTGCCAGCAGCTCCGCCCCCATCTACAATGAGCAGTTCTTC
CASSSAPIYNEQFF
>TRBJ1-2|NA|TRBV5-4|NA
TGTGCCAGCAGCTTAGAGACAGCCTCCTTCAGCTATGGCTACACCTTC
CASSLETASFSYGYTF
>TRBJ2-1|TRBD2|TRBV19|NA
TGTGCCAGTAGACGGACTAGCGGGTTCTCCTACAATGAGCAGTTCTTC
CASRRTSGFSYNEQFF
>TRBJ1-2|TRBD1|TRBV7-9|once
TGTGCCAGCAGCTCCTACCCCGGGACAGGGGGCGTTGGTGGCTACACCTTC
CASSSYPGTGGVGGYTF
>TRBJ2-7|TRBD1|TRBV5-1|NA
TGCGCCAGCAGGTCGACCGGGACAGTCACCTACGAGCAGTACTTC
CASRSTGTVTYEQYF
>TRBJ1-2|TRBD1|TRBV6-1|NA
TGTGCCAGCAGTGAAGCGCAGGGGGCTGATGGCTACACCTTC
CASSEAQGADGYTF
>TRBJ1-5|NA|TRBV2|few
TGTGCCAGCAGTAACTTAGGGCGGACCCTTGGGCCCCAGCATTTT
CASSNLGRTLGPQHF
>TRBJ2-7|NA|TRBV18|NA
TGTGCCAGCTCACGGGACGGGGGCCCATACGAGCAGTACTTC
CASSRDGGPYEQYF
>TRBJ1-1|NA|TRBV14|NA
TGTGCCAGCAGCCAAGTAAGGGGCCCCACTGAAGCTTTCTTT
CASSQVRGPTEAFF
>TRBJ2-3|TRBD2|TRBV7-6|NA
TGTGCCAGCAGCTTAGGACTAGCGGGTATTAAGACGCAGTATTTT
CASSLGLAGIKTQYF
>TRBJ2-2|NA|TRBV5-1|NA
TGCGCCAGCAGCTTGGGAAGGCTCACCGGGGAGCTGTTTTTT
CASSLGRLTGELFF
>TRBJ2-7|TRBD2|TRBV25-1|NA
TGTGCCTCGGCGGGGGGCTTCTCCTACGAGCAGTACTTC
CASAGGFSYEQYF
>TRBJ1-4|NA|TRBV19|NA
TGTGCCAGTAGTACCGCAAAAACTGGGATTGAAAAACTGTTTTTT
CASSTAKTGIEKLFF
>TRBJ1-1|NA|TRBV6-5|once
TGTGCCAGCAGTTACTTTTACGGGACGGGGGCCACTGAAGCTTTCTTT
CASSYFYGTGATEAFF
>TRBJ2-2|TRBD2|TRBV6-5|NA
TGTGCCAGCAGTTACCCTAGCGGGGTGAACACCGGGGAGCTGTTTTTT
CASSYPSGVNTGELFF
>TRBJ2-5|NA|TRBV7-2|NA
TGTGCCAGCAGCCGAGCCGGGGCAGGGATTCAAGAGACCCAGTACTTC
CASSRAGAGIQETQYF
>TRBJ2-7|TRBD1|TRBV6-6|NA
TGTGCCAGCAGTTACTCGTTTGGGACAGACACCTACGAGCAGTACTTC
CASSYSFGTDTYEQYF
>TRBJ1-2|TRBD1|TRBV5-1|NA
TGCGCCAGCAGCGCCGGACAGGGGGGATATGGCTACACCTTC
CASSAGQGGYGYTF
>TRBJ2-3|TRBD2|TRBV30|NA
TGTGCCTGGAGTGTACGGGGATTAGCGGGAGCAGATACGCAGTATTTT
CAWSVRGLAGADTQYF
>TRBJ2-5|TRBD2|TRBV6-6|NA
TGTGCCAGCAGCCGACTAGCGGGAGTTCGTGAGACCCAGTACTTC
CASSRLAGVRETQYF
>TRBJ2-3|NA|TRBV19|NA
TGTGCCAGTAGTATCTACCTCACAGATACGCAGTATTTT
CASSIYLTDTQYF
>TRBJ1-5|NA|TRBV6-1|NA
TGTGCCAGCAGTGCGGACGTAAACGTCGTCCAGCCCCAGCATTTT
CASSADVNVVQPQHF
>TRBJ2-2|TRBD2|TRBV5-1|NA
TGCGCCAGCAGCTTGGTTAGCGGGAGATCCGGGGAGCTGTTTTTT
CASSLVSGRSGELFF
>TRBJ2-1|TRBD2|TRBV5-1|NA
TGCGCCAGCAGCTTGTCGGCCCTAGCGGGAGGGCCCGGGTACAATGAGCAGTTCTTC
CASSLSALAGGPGYNEQFF
>TRBJ1-1|NA|TRBV19|few
TGTGCCAGTAGTCTAGACAGAAGAGAAGCTTTCTTT
CASSLDRREAFF
>TRBJ2-5|NA|TRBV25-1|NA
TGTGCCAGCAGTGAAGCTAGAAGCGCCCAAGAGACCCAGTACTTC
CASSEARSAQETQYF
>TRBJ1-2|TRBD1|TRBV5-1|few
TGCGCCAGCAGCTACGGGACAGTCTATGGCTACACCTTC
CASSYGTVYGYTF
>TRBJ2-2|NA|TRBV5-1|NA
TGCGCCAGCAGTACCCCGGGCGGGGAGCTGTTTTTT
CASSTPGGELFF
>TRBJ1-1|NA|TRBV6-5|NA
TGTGCCAGCCGGAACACTGAAGCTTTCTTT
CASRNTEAFF
>TRBJ2-1|NA|TRBV7-9|few
TGTGCCAGCAGCGCCCCCAATGAGCAGTTCTTC
CASSAPNEQFF
>TRBJ2-6|TRBD2|TRBV5-1|NA
TGCGCCAGCAGCTTGGTGCGGGAGCTTCGTGGGGCCAACGTCCTGACTTTC
CASSLVRELRGANVLTF
>TRBJ2-7|NA|TRBV5-6|NA
TGTGCCAGCAGCCTCGGCGGGGGCTTTGGCGAGCAGTACTTC
CASSLGGGFGEQYF
>TRBJ1-3|NA|TRBV10-3|few
TGTGCCATCAGTGAATCCGCCCCTTCTGGAAACACCATATATTTT
CAISESAPSGNTIYF
>TRBJ2-1|NA|TRBV28|NA
TGTGCCAGCAGTTTTTTAGCGTTAAGCTCCTACAATGAGCAGTTCTTC
CASSFLALSSYNEQFF
>TRBJ2-1|TRBD1|TRBV7-9|NA
TGTGCCAGCAGCTTTCGGACAGGGGATGAGCAGTTCTTC
CASSFRTGDEQFF
>TRBJ2-5|TRBD2|TRBV7-7|NA
TGTGCTAGCAGCTTAGCGGGACTAGCAAGCGGGCAAGAGACCCAGTACTTC
CASSLAGLASGQETQYF